A selection of T cell receptor beta chains follows, all from one sample in a study of blood T cell repertoires in COVID-19. Libraries were prepared by immunoSEQ multiplex PCR; TCRdb keeps only in-frame clonotypes and omits some of them. The sample contains roughly 160,000 clones, roughly 90% of which appear only once. The sample consisted of peripheral blood. Every receptor here comes from a man aged 18-30 years with acute or convalescent COVID-19. The CDR3 runs from the conserved cysteine through the conserved F or W. The D gene is left open where the match is weak. A row's size may be missing; if present it is once, few, many or a size class.

D	size	J	V	DNA	CDR3
NA	NA	TRBJ1-1	TRBV7-9	TGTGCCAGCAGTCGAACAGGGAACACTGAAGCTTTCTTT	CASSRTGNTEAFF
TRBD1	NA	TRBJ2-2	TRBV18	TGTGCCAGCTCGACAGGGGTGTATGACACCGGGGAGCTGTTTTTT	CASSTGVYDTGELFF
NA	NA	TRBJ2-7	TRBV6-6	TGTGCCAGCAGTTACTCGTTGAGGCTCTCCTACGAGCAGTACTTC	CASSYSLRLSYEQYF
NA	NA	TRBJ1-1	TRBV23-1	TGCGCCAGCAGTTCGCGGGGCTTAGACACTGAAGCTTTCTTT	CASSSRGLDTEAFF
NA	NA	TRBJ1-3	TRBV27	TGTGCCAGCAGTTCGAAGGGGGGGGGCACCATATATTTT	CASSSKGGGTIYF
NA	NA	TRBJ1-2	TRBV6-5	TGTGCCAGCGTCAGGCAGGGGCCCTATGGCTACACCTTC	CASVRQGPYGYTF
NA	NA	TRBJ2-1	TRBV4-1	TGCGCCAGCAGCCAAGATGCGAGTGCGAATGAGCAGTTCTTC	CASSQDASANEQFF
NA	NA	TRBJ1-2	TRBV5-4	TGTGCCAGCAGCTTGGCCGGTTTGGGCCACTATGGCTACACCTTC	CASSLAGLGHYGYTF
TRBD2	NA	TRBJ2-5	TRBV10-2	TGCGCCAGCAGCGGGGGGACTTTTCTTTACCAAGAGACCCAGTACTTC	CASSGGTFLYQETQYF
NA	NA	TRBJ2-5	TRBV4-1	TGCGCCAGCAGCCATACCTTAGGACAGCTAATAACGCAAGAGACCCAGTACTTC	CASSHTLGQLITQETQYF
NA	once	TRBJ1-1	TRBV18	TGTGCCAGCTCACCCCACGCTGGAGACACTGAAGCTTTCTTT	CASSPHAGDTEAFF
TRBD1	NA	TRBJ1-1	TRBV5-1	TGCGCCAGCAGCTTGGTCATTCAGGGGGCCGGCACTGAAGCTTTCTTT	CASSLVIQGAGTEAFF
NA	NA	TRBJ1-5	TRBV4-2	TGTGCCAGCAGCCAAGAGCGGGGGGAGTGGGGCAATCAGCCCCAGCATTTT	CASSQERGEWGNQPQHF
NA	NA	TRBJ2-3	TRBV19	TGTGCCACCGGGAGAGGTCTCCTAGATACGCAGTATTTT	CATGRGLLDTQYF
NA	once	TRBJ1-1	TRBV5-1	TGCGCCAGCAGCCGATTAGGCGGGGACGCTGAAGCTTTCTTT	CASSRLGGDAEAFF
TRBD1	NA	TRBJ2-5	TRBV9	TGTGCCAGCAGCGTAGTGGGTTTGGGACAGGGTGTCGAGACCCAGTACTTC	CASSVVGLGQGVETQYF
TRBD2	NA	TRBJ2-3	TRBV5-4	TGTGCCAGCAGCTTACTGACTAGCGGGAGGGGAGATACGCAGTATTTT	CASSLLTSGRGDTQYF
TRBD2	few	TRBJ2-1	TRBV3-1/TRBV3-2	TGTGCCAGCAGCCAAATCTTAGCGGGGGATGAAGGTCTCAATGAGCAGTTCTTC	CASSQILAGDEGLNEQFF
NA	NA	TRBJ1-1	TRBV4-1	TGCGCCAGCAGCCAGGCTTATCGGGGGAGGACTGAAGCTTTCTTT	CASSQAYRGRTEAFF
NA	once	TRBJ2-6	TRBV7-9	TGTGCCAGCAGCACCCGGGACATCTCTGGGGCCAACGTCCTGACTTTC	CASSTRDISGANVLTF
TRBD1	NA	TRBJ1-1	TRBV7-6	TGTGCCAGCAGCTTAGAGGGGGCTGGGAACACTGAAGCTTTCTTT	CASSLEGAGNTEAFF
NA	few	TRBJ2-1	TRBV11-2	TGTGCCAGCAGCTCATACCTCGGGACAAACAATGAGCAGTTCTTC	CASSSYLGTNNEQFF
NA	few	TRBJ1-3	TRBV30	TGTGCCTGGAGTGGGCAGACTGGAAACACCATATATTTT	CAWSGQTGNTIYF
TRBD1	NA	TRBJ1-5	TRBV24-1	TGTGCCACCAGCGCCAACAGGGGGCGGGAGCCCCAGCATTTT	CATSANRGREPQHF
NA	NA	TRBJ1-3	TRBV12-3/TRBV12-4	TGTGCCAGCAGTGGACAATCGAACACCATATATTTT	CASSGQSNTIYF
NA	NA	TRBJ1-2	TRBV15	TGTGCCACCAGCAGAGATATTACAGGGCTGGATGGCTACACCTTC	CATSRDITGLDGYTF
TRBD1	once	TRBJ1-5	TRBV7-6	TGTGCCAGCAGCCCCGGGACAGGGGTCAGTCAGCCCCAGCATTTT	CASSPGTGVSQPQHF